This TCR beta chain appears in the sequencing data of a study of tumor and adjacent non-tumor tissue in lung cancer. This sample's RNA came from whole unsorted tissue. More than 3 cm separated this lung sample from the edge of the tumor. The V gene end was trimmed by 9 bases and the J gene end by 4 bases; junction bases not matched to a gene: 18. This CDR3 contains 17 residues. TCRbeta libraries were built with three rounds of nested PCR, modified from ARM-PCR. One entry per CDR3 protein, called by TCRdb with MiXCR from the multiplex PCR reads. The data contain about 86,000 distinct CDR3 sequences, around 80% of them singletons.

The clonotype comes from a woman between 45 and 65 years old with non-small cell lung cancer. What was sequenced was distant non-tumor lung tissue. The chain links TRBV12-3 or TRBV12-4 to TRBJ2-5; 9 nucleotides line up with TRBD1. CDR3 sequence: CASSGPRDRALIETQYF. CDR3 in DNA: TGTGCCAGTAGTGGCCCCCGGGACAGGGCGTTAATAGAGACCCAGTACTTC.